This TCR beta chain was identified during a study of shared clonotypes between healthy human individuals. The CDR3 has 15 amino acids. Germline-derived CDR1 and CDR2 are MNHNY and SVGAGI (reference sequence). V lost 8 bases and J 0 bases, leaving 14 bases between the germline ends. Deep was the level used in running the assay. TCRdb's table, derived via immunoSEQ multiplex PCR, lists solely in-frame clones and lacks some. This repertoire shows about 1 million clones, about 84% found once; its top ten account for roughly 0.56%. Many counts were recorded for this clone. The sequence was obtained from a man between 18 and 29 years old in good health. Some clones in this sample may be carry-over from other donors' samples. Material for sequencing was memory CD4+ T cells from PBMCs. The subset is: CD45RA-negative fraction. The chain couples TRBV6-6 to TRBJ1-3; D not resolved. CDR3 bases: TGTGCCAGCTCCCGGGTATTTTCCTCTGGAAACACCATATATTTT. It specifies CASSRVFSSGNTIYF.